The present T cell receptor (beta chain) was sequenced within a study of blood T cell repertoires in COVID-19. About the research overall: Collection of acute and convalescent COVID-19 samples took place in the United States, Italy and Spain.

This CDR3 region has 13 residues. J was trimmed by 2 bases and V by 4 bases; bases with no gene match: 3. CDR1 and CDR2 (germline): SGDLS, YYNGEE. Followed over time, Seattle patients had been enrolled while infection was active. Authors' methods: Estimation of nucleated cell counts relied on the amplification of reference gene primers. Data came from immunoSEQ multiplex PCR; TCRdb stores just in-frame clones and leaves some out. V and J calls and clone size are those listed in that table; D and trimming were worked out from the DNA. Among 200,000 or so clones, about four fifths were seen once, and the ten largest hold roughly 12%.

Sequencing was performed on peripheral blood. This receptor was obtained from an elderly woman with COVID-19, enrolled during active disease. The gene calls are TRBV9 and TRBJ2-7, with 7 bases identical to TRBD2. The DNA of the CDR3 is TGTGCCAGCAGCAAGGGACTAACCTACGAGCAGTACTTC. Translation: CASSKGLTYEQYF.